This T cell receptor beta chain comes out of a study of cytomegalovirus exposure and HLA in healthy donors. Study context: Researchers found that roughly 81% of 300 to 450 genotyped donors fell within the Caucasian-associated ancestry cluster.

The PCR ran on 60 Vbeta and 13 Jbeta primers. Clones were sequenced by immunoSEQ multiplex PCR, and TCRdb holds only the in-frame ones, with some missing. The sample yields approximately 170,000 clones, around four fifths seen once. As for this clone: The antigen is not known.

The CDR3 runs to 13 residues. Germline V gene sequence: CDR1 KGHSH, CDR2 LQKENI. The V end lost 3 bases, the J end lost 4 bases, and 8 bases lay between the germline ends. Overall study findings and caveats: An observed cluster of highly shared sequence variants was recorded as a likely sequencing artifact. Relative to equally common others, HLA-associated TCR beta chains showed greater clonal expansion in a later analysis.

V and J are TRBV18 and TRBJ2-3; D call uncertain. This receptor was identified in a boy aged 2 to 9 in good health and CMV-seronegative. What was sequenced was PBMCs. CDR3 in DNA: TGTGCCAGCTCACCCTCTCCCCCAGATACGCAGTATTTT. Its protein is CASSPSPPDTQYF.